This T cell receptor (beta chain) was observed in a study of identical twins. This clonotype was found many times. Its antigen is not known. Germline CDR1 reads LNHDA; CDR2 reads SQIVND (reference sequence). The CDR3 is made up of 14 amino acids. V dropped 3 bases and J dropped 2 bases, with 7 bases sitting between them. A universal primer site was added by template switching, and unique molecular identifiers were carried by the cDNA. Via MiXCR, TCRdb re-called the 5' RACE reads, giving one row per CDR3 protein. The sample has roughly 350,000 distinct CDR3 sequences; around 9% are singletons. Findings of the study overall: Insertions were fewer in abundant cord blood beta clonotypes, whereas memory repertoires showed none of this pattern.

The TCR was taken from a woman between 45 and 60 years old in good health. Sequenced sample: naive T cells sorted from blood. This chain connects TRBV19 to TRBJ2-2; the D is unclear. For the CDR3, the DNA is TGTGCCAGTAGTATCCCCGACAACACCGGGGAGCTGTTTTTT. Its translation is CASSIPDNTGELFF.